The sequence of this T cell receptor beta chain was determined in a study of T cell repertoires in cytomegalovirus infection. Study information: It can be stated that public TCR beta signatures indicated CMV infection as well as a matching HLA type.

General study findings and limits: CMV-specific TCR beta clonotypes restricted by HLA-C were the ones dominating the ex vivo response. Accumulated public TCR beta family frequency recognized individuals carrying CMV together with the relevant HLA.

On this clonotype: Its cognate antigen is unknown. The junction departs from the called germline gene at one end, perhaps through a read error.

Via MiXCR, TCRdb re-called the reads, giving one row per CDR3 protein. The sample records around 450,000 distinct CDR3 sequences, approximately 33% being singletons. This CDR3 comprises 14 residues. The sample consisted of PBMCs. V is TRBV5-3 and J is TRBJ2-1; TRBD2 agrees at 13 bases. TRBV5-3 is an open reading frame, and its role is uncertain. The sequence was collected from a human donor in good health (CMV status not recorded). Some clones in this sample may be carry-over from other donors' samples. The CDR3 is CASSWTSGGNEQFF. The CDR3 coding sequence is TGTGCCAGCAGCTGGACTAGCGGGGGCAATGAGCAGTTCTTC.